This paragraph covers one TCR beta chain sequence. Its antigen is currently unknown. Germline V gene sequence: CDR1 MDHEN, CDR2 SYDVKM. There are 13 residues in the CDR3. V was pared by 1 base and J by 3 bases, with 4 bases between. Libraries were prepared by immunoSEQ multiplex PCR; TCRdb keeps only in-frame clonotypes and omits some of them. This sample has 7,500 to 9,500 clones, with approximately 68% found just once. Autoimmune disease history or systemic immunosuppression disqualified patients. This sample is drawn from a study of OX40 agonist ivuxolimab in advanced cancers. Background on the study: Clinicians treated patients with ivuxolimab, an agonistic anti-OX40 (CD134) antibody. General study results and limits: Partial responders at 0.1-3.0 mg/kg showed near-lowest clonal expansion.

The chain combines TRBV28 with TRBJ2-4; D gene unclear. The sequence was collected from an adult with an advanced solid tumor such as melanoma, head and neck, liver or kidney cancer. Source: CD4+ or CD8+ T cells sorted from blood, taken in a trial of the OX40 agonist ivuxolimab. This chain's CDR3 is CASSLSVKNIQYF. The CDR3 nucleotides read TGTGCCAGCAGTTTATCTGTCAAAAACATTCAGTACTTC.